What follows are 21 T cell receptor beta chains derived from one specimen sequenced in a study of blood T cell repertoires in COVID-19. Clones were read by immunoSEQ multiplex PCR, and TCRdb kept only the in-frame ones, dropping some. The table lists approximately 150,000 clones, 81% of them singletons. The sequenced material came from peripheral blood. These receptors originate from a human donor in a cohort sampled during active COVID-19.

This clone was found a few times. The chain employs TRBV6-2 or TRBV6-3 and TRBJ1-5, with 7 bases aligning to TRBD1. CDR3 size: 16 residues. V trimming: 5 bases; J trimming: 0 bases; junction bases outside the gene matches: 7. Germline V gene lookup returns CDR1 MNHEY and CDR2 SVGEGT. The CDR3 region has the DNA TGTGCCAGCAGTCGGGACAGCCGCTTTAGCAATCAGCCCCAGCATTTT. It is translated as CASSRDSRFSNQPQHF.

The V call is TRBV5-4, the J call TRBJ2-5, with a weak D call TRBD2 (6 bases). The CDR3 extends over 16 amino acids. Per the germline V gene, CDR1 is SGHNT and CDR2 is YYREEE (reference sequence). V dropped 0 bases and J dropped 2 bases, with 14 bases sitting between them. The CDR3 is CASSLVAGWPQETQYF. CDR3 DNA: TGTGCCAGCAGCTTGGTGGCGGGATGGCCTCAAGAGACCCAGTACTTC.

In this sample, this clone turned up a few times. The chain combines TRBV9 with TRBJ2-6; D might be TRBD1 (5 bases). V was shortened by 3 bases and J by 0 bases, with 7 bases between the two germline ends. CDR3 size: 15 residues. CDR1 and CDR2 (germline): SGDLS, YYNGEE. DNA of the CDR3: TGTGCCAGCAGCGAAGGGGACTCTGGGGCCAACGTCCTGACTTTC. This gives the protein CASSEGDSGANVLTF.

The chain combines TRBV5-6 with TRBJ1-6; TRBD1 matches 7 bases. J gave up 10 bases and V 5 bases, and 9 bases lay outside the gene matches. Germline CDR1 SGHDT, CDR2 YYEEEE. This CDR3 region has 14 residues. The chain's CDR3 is CASSSRQGRSPLHF. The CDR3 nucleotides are TGTGCCAGCAGTTCCCGACAGGGACGCTCACCCCTCCACTTT. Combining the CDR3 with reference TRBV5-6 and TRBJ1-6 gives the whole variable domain DAGVTQSPTHLIKTRGQQVTLRCSPKSGHDTVSWYQQALGQGPQFIFQYYEEEERQRGNFPDRFSGHQFPNYSSELNVNALLLGDSALYLCASSSRQGRSPLHFGNGTRLTVT.

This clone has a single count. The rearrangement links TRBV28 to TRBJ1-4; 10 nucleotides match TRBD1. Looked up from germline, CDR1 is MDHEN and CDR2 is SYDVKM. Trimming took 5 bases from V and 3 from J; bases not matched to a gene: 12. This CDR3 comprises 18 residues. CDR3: CASSPQGDRGSSNEKLFF. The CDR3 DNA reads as TGTGCCAGCAGTCCCCAGGGGGACAGGGGATCTTCTAATGAAAAACTGTTTTTT.

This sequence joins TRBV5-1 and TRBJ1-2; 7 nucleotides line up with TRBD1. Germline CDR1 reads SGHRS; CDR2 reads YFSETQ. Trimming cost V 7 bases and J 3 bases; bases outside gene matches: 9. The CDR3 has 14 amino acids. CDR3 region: CASAANRGDYGYTF. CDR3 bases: TGCGCCAGCGCCGCCAACAGGGGTGACTATGGCTACACCTTC. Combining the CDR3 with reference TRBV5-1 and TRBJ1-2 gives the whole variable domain KAGVTQTPRYLIKTRGQQVTLSCSPISGHRSVSWYQQTPGQGLQFLFEYFSETQRNKGNFPGRFSGRQFSNSRSEMNVSTLELGDSALYLCASAANRGDYGYTFGSGTRLTVV.

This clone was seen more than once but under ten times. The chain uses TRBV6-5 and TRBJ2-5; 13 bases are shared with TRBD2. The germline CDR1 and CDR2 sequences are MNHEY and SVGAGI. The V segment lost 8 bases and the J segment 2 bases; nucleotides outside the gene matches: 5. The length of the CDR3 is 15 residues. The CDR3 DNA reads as TGTGCCAGCCGGTGGACTAGCGGGAGTCAAGAGACCCAGTACTTC. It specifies CASRWTSGSQETQYF.

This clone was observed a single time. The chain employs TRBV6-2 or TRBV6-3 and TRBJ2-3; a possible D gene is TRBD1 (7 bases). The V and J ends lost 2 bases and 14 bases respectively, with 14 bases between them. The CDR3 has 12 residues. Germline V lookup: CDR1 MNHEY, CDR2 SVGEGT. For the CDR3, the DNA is TGTGCCAGCAGTTACGGGGGCAGGGGGGTGTATTTT. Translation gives CASSYGGRGVYF.

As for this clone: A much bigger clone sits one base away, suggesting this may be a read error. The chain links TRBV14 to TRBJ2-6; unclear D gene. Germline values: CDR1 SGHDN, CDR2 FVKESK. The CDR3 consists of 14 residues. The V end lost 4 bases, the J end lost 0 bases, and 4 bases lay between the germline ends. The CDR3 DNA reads TGTGCCAGCAGCCCCCGCTCTGGGGCCAACGTCCTGACTTTC. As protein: CASSPRSGANVLTF. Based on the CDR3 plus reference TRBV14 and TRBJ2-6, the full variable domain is EAGVTQFPSHSVIEKGQTVTLRCDPISGHDNLYWYRRVMGKEIKFLLHFVKESKQDESGMPNNRFLAERTGGTYSTLKVQPAELEDSGVYFCASSPRSGANVLTFGAGSRLTVL.

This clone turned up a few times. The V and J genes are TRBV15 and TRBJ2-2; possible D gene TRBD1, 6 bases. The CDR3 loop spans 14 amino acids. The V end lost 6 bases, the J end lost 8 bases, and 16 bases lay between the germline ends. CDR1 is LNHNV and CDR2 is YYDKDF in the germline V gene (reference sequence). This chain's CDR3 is CATRPGVGRGELFF. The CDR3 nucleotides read TGTGCCACCAGGCCAGGGGTGGGGCGAGGGGAGCTGTTTTTT.

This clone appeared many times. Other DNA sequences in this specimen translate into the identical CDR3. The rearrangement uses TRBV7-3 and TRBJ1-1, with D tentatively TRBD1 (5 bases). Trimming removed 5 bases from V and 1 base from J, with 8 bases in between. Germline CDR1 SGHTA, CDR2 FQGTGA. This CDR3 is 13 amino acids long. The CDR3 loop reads CASSPGQNTEAFF. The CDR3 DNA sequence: TGTGCCAGCAGCCCCGGACAGAACACTGAAGCTTTCTTT.

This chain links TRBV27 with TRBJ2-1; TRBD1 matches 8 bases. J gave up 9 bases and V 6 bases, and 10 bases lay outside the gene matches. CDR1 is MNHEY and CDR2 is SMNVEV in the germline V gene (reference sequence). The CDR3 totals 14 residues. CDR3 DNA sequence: TGTGCCAGCAGCATAGGACAGGGAGAACGTGAGCAGTTCTTC. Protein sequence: CASSIGQGEREQFF.

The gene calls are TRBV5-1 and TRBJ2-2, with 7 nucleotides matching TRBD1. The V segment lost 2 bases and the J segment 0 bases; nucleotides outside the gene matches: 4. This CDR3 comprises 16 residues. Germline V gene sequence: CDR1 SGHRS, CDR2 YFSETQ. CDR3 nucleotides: TGCGCCAGCAGCTTACAGGGGCCTCCGAACACCGGGGAGCTGTTTTTT. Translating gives CASSLQGPPNTGELFF.

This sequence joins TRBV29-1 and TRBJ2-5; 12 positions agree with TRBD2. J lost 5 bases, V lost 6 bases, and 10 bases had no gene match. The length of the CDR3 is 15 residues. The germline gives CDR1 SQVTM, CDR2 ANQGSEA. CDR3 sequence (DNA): TGCAGCGTCCGACTAGCGGGAGTCAGGCAGGAGACCCAGTACTTC. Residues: CSVRLAGVRQETQYF.

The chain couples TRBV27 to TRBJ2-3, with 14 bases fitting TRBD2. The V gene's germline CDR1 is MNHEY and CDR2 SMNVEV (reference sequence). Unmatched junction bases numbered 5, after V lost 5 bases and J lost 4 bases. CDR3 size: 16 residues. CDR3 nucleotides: TGTGCCAGCAGTCCCCGACTAGCGGGAGGGTCAGATACGCAGTATTTT. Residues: CASSPRLAGGSDTQYF.

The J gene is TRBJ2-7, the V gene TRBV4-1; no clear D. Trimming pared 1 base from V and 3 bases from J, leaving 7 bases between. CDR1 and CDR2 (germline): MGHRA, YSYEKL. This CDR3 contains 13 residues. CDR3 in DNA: TGCGCCAGCAGCCAAGTGACAAGCTACGAGCAGTACTTC. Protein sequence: CASSQVTSYEQYF.

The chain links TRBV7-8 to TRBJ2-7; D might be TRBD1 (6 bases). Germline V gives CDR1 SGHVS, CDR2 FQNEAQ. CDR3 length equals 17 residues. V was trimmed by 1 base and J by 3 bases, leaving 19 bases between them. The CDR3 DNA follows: TGTGCCAGCAGCTTAGTCCCCCAGGGGACGAAGCGCTACGAGCAGTACTTC. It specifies CASSLVPQGTKRYEQYF.

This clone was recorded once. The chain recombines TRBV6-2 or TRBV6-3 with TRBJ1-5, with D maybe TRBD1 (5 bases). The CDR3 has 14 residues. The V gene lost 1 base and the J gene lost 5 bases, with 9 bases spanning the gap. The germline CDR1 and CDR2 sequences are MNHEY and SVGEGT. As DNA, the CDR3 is TGTGCCAGCAGTTACTGGGGGGGAGATCAGCCCCAGCATTTT. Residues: CASSYWGGDQPQHF.

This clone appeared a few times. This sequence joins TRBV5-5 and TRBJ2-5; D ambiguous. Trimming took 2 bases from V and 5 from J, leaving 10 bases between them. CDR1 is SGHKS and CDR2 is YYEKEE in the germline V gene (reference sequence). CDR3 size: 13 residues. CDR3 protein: CASSFYIPETQYF. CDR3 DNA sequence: TGTGCCAGCAGCTTCTATATCCCCGAGACCCAGTACTTC.

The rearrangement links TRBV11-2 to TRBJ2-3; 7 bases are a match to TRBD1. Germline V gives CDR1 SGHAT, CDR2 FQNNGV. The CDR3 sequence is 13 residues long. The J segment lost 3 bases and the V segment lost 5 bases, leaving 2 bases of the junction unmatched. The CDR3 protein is CASSQTGTDTQYF. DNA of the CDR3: TGTGCCAGCAGCCAGACAGGGACAGATACGCAGTATTTT.

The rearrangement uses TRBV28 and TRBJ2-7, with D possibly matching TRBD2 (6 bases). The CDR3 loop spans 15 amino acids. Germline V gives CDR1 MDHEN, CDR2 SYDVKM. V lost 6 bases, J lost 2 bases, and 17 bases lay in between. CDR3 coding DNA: TGTGCCAGCAGCCGAGGGGTAGCGGTAACCTACGAGCAGTACTTC. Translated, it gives CASSRGVAVTYEQYF.